This TCR beta chain is drawn from a study of cytomegalovirus exposure and HLA in healthy donors. Broader study findings: It was taken for granted in presence/absence analyses that sequencing depth across donors was roughly uniform.

The PCR employed 60 Vbeta primers together with 13 Jbeta primers. TCRdb keeps only in-frame clones here, not all; method: immunoSEQ multiplex PCR. The sample holds more than 85,000 clones, about four fifths seen once. To note about this clone: Antigen unknown.

The CDR3 totals 15 residues. Germline CDR1 and CDR2: SGDLS and YYNGEE. V shed 0 bases and J 2 bases; nucleotides not matched to a gene: 3. This receptor was obtained from a woman aged 55-69 years in good health and CMV-seropositive. The chain couples TRBV9 to TRBJ2-5; 8 bases fit TRBD1. Sequencing input: PBMCs. The CDR3 loop reads CASSVDGTGQETQYF. The CDR3 coding sequence is TGTGCCAGCAGCGTAGACGGGACAGGACAAGAGACCCAGTACTTC.